The 11 T cell receptor beta chains given below trace back to one sample, sequenced in a study of T cell repertoires in cytomegalovirus infection. TCRdb passed the reads through MiXCR, listing each CDR3 protein once. Of some 180,000 distinct CDR3 sequences detected, approximately 17% appear once; the ten largest clones hold 20% to 25%. The sequencing input was CD8+ T cells from PBMCs. These receptor sequences come from a human donor in good health (CMV status not recorded). Some clones in this sample may be carry-over from other donors' samples.

In DNA form, the CDR3 reads TGTGCCAGCAGAAGGAAAGGACAGGGGAAACAAGAGACCCAGTACTTC. As protein: CASRRKGQGKQETQYF. This sequence joins TRBV28 and TRBJ2-5; 9 nucleotides line up with TRBD1. Germline CDR1 is MDHEN and CDR2 is SYDVKM. The CDR3 is 16 amino acids. J lost 2 bases, V lost 6 bases, and 10 bases had no gene match. Combining the CDR3 with reference TRBV28 and TRBJ2-5 gives the whole variable domain DVKVTQSSRYLVKRTGEKVFLECVQDMDHENMFWYRQDPGLGLRLIYFSYDVKMKEKGDIPEGYSVSREKKERFSLILESASTNQTSMYLCASRRKGQGKQETQYFGPGTRLLVL.

This clonotype showed up just a few times. CDR3 loop: CASSSGQVNTEAFF. Here the CDR3 DNA reads TGCGCCAGCAGCTCCGGACAGGTGAACACTGAAGCTTTCTTT. The chain has TRBV5-1 and TRBJ1-1; 7 bases are shared with TRBD1. Trimming at V came to 3 bases and at J to 0 bases, leaving 2 bases not matched to a gene. This CDR3 region has 14 residues. Per the germline V gene, CDR1 is SGHRS and CDR2 is YFSETQ.

This clonotype was detected only a few times. This chain connects TRBV10-3 to TRBJ2-7, with D unclear. The CDR3 has 14 residues. The germline V and J ends were trimmed by 3 bases and 4 bases, with 13 bases remaining between them. CDR1 and CDR2 (germline): ENHRY, SYGVKD. The CDR3 region is CAISEDGRLYEQYF. The CDR3 coding sequence is TGTGCCATCAGTGAAGACGGTAGGTTGTACGAGCAGTACTTC.

The V call is TRBV20-1, the J call TRBJ1-2; D is uncertain. Germline-derived CDR1 and CDR2 are DFQATT and SNEGSKA (reference sequence). This CDR3 region has 13 residues. Trimming removed 1 base from V and 5 bases from J, with 11 bases in between. As DNA, the CDR3 is TGCAGTGCTAGAGGCCTCGGCGGGTATGGCTACACCTTC. This encodes CSARGLGGYGYTF.

This clonotype was seen only a few times. CDR3 sequence (DNA): TGTGCCAGCAGCTTACGAGGGAACTCTGGAAACACCATATATTTT. The encoded protein is CASSLRGNSGNTIYF. This chain uses TRBV7-9 with TRBJ1-3; no firm D call. Germline CDR1 SEHNR, CDR2 FQNEAQ (reference sequence). V lost 2 bases and J lost 0, with 8 bases in between. This CDR3 region has 15 residues.

V usage is TRBV5-8 and J usage is TRBJ1-1, with a tentative D call TRBD1 (5 bases). The CDR3 covers 19 residues. The V end was cut by 1 base, the J end by 0 bases, with 22 bases between. CDR1 SGHTS and CDR2 YDEGEE come from the germline V gene. The CDR3 here is CASSLIGGVGASMNTEAFF. The CDR3 DNA follows: TGTGCCAGCAGCTTGATCGGGGGAGTAGGGGCCTCCATGAACACTGAAGCTTTCTTT.

V is TRBV20-1 and J is TRBJ2-1; TRBD2 matches 11 bases. Germline CDR1 DFQATT, CDR2 SNEGSKA (reference sequence). The junction had 5 bases not matched to a gene; V was cut back by 1 base and J by 0 bases. The CDR3 has 17 amino acids. The CDR3 sequence is CSARVGLAASSYNEQFF. DNA for the CDR3: TGCAGTGCTAGAGTGGGACTAGCGGCCAGCTCCTACAATGAGCAGTTCTTC.

The CDR3 nucleotides read TGTGCCAGCAGTTCCCTTCCAGGGGGGAGAAATGAGCAGTTCTTC. Protein: CASSSLPGGRNEQFF. The chain combines TRBV28 with TRBJ2-1, with D possibly TRBD1 on 7 matching bases. V lost 4 bases to trimming and J lost 7 bases, with 17 bases between them. The CDR3 extends over 15 amino acids. Germline CDR1 MDHEN, CDR2 SYDVKM.

The chain carries TRBV29-1 and TRBJ1-6; no clear D gene. This CDR3 spans 11 amino acids. Germline V lookup: CDR1 SQVTM, CDR2 ANQGSEA. The V end was cut by 8 bases, the J end by 11 bases, with 13 bases between. CDR3 loop: CSQDLVPPLHF. The DNA for the CDR3 is TGCAGCCAGGATCTCGTCCCACCCCTCCACTTT.

This chain connects TRBV28 to TRBJ1-2, with D possibly being TRBD1 (5 bases). V lost 4 bases to trimming and J lost 8 bases, with 17 bases between them. Germline V CDR1 and CDR2: MDHEN, SYDVKM. The CDR3 sequence is 14 residues long. CDR3 coding DNA: TGTGCCAGCAGTTACGAGGGGAAGGTAGAAGGCTACACCTTC. Translation gives CASSYEGKVEGYTF.

Only a few counts were recorded for this clonotype. This chain links TRBV28 with TRBJ2-5; 7 nucleotides align to TRBD2. CDR3 size: 11 residues. The germline V gene has CDR1 MDHEN and CDR2 SYDVKM. With V trimmed by 4 bases and J by 9 bases, 2 bases remained unmatched. The CDR3 DNA follows: TGTGCCAGCAGTTCAGGGAGGGCCCAGTACTTC. It translates to CASSSGRAQYF.